Below are 20 T cell receptor beta chains sequenced from a single sample in a study of preoperative IRX-2 immunotherapy in early breast cancer. The data were produced by immunoSEQ multiplex PCR, yet TCRdb's version contains in-frame clones alone and is incomplete. The sample holds 40,000 to 45,000 clones; approximately 75% are singletons and the top ten take about 1%. Specified treatment: preoperative locoregional IRX-2 cytokine immunotherapy. This specimen was tumor tissue, taken after IRX-2 immunotherapy. The receptors were gathered from a human donor with breast cancer.

This chain uses TRBV5-1 with TRBJ2-3, with D hard to call. The CDR3 totals 15 residues. V was cut by 3 bases and J by 2 bases, with 13 bases left in between. Germline CDR1 reads SGHRS; CDR2 reads YFSETQ. This CDR3 is CASSSRNGPTDTQYF. The CDR3 DNA sequence: TGCGCCAGCAGCTCCCGCAACGGCCCCACAGATACGCAGTATTTT. Supplemented by reference TRBV5-1 and TRBJ2-3, the full variable domain reads KAGVTQTPRYLIKTRGQQVTLSCSPISGHRSVSWYQQTPGQGLQFLFEYFSETQRNKGNFPGRFSGRQFSNSRSEMNVSTLELGDSALYLCASSSRNGPTDTQYFGPGTRLTVL.

The CDR3 is CASSNRVGDTEAFF. CDR3 sequence (DNA): TGTGCCAGCAGTAACAGGGTTGGGGACACTGAAGCTTTCTTT. The rearrangement joins TRBV22-1 to TRBJ1-1; the table's TRBD1 call for D was not verified on the DNA. TRBV22-1 counts as a pseudogene. CDR3 length: 14 residues.

This clone showed up just once. The V call is TRBV5-1, the J call TRBJ2-7; 7 nucleotides line up with TRBD1. Per the germline V gene, CDR1 is SGHRS and CDR2 is YFSETQ. The CDR3 is 14 residues long. V was pared by 0 bases and J by 4 bases, with 4 bases of the junction left unmatched. The CDR3 DNA follows: TGCGCCAGCAGCTTGGATAACAGGGGTTACGAGCAGTACTTC. Translation: CASSLDNRGYEQYF.

The chain couples TRBV6-8 to TRBJ1-2, with D possibly TRBD1 on 6 matching bases. This CDR3 has 14 amino acids. Germline V lookup: CDR1 MNHGY, CDR2 SAAAGT. The V end lost 2 bases, the J end lost 5 bases, and 12 bases lay between the germline ends. The CDR3 is CASSYRDTGYGYTF. DNA for the CDR3: TGTGCCAGCAGTTACCGGGACACTGGGTATGGCTACACCTTC.

The V and J genes are TRBV14 and TRBJ2-7; D gene ambiguous. The germline CDR1 and CDR2 sequences are SGHDN and FVKESK. CDR3 length: 12 amino acids. The V and J ends lost 5 bases and 3 bases respectively, with 8 bases between them. CDR3: CASSWTNYEQYF. DNA for the CDR3: TGTGCCAGCAGCTGGACGAACTACGAGCAGTACTTC.

The V call is TRBV18, the J call TRBJ2-2, with TRBD2 matching over 7 bases. This CDR3 region has 16 residues. Looked up from germline, CDR1 is KGHSH and CDR2 is LQKENI. V was clipped by 3 bases and J by 5 bases; unmatched bases: 9. The CDR3 loop is CASSPGGFEWTGELFF. CDR3 nucleotide sequence: TGTGCCAGCTCACCGGGAGGGTTCGAGTGGACCGGGGAGCTGTTTTTT.

This clone was picked up a small number of times. The chain links TRBV11-3 to TRBJ1-2; TRBD1 agrees at 9 bases. Germline V gene data show CDR1 as SGHNT and CDR2 as YENEEA. This CDR3 has 15 residues. V lost 3 bases and J lost 5; bases outside the gene matches: 7. CDR3 protein: CASSLGTGKEYGYTF. The DNA of the CDR3 is TGTGCCAGCAGCTTGGGGACAGGGAAGGAATATGGCTACACCTTC.

CDR3 DNA: TGTGCCAGCAGTTACTCGCTTGCTCGCCGGCTAGATACGCAGTATTTT. It specifies CASSYSLARRLDTQYF. The chain employs TRBV6-8 and TRBJ2-3; no definite D call. V lost 0 bases and J lost 5, with 15 bases in between. Germline CDR1 is MNHGY and CDR2 is SAAAGT. The CDR3 consists of 16 residues.

The chain uses TRBV5-1 and TRBJ2-3; a weak D match, TRBD2 (5 bases). V shed 7 bases and J shed 0 bases, with 15 bases lying between them. This CDR3 contains 15 residues. Looked up from germline, CDR1 is SGHRS and CDR2 is YFSETQ. As DNA, the CDR3 is TGCGCCAGCGCCGAAGGGTGGACTAGCACAGATACGCAGTATTTT. Translated: CASAEGWTSTDTQYF.

This chain links TRBV19 with TRBJ2-5, with 10 bases that match TRBD2. Trimming at V came to 6 bases and at J to 6 bases, leaving 10 bases not matched to a gene. Germline CDR1 reads LNHDA; CDR2 reads SQIVND (reference sequence). The CDR3 runs 15 residues. CDR3 amino acids: CASSPPSGGGKTQYF. The CDR3 nucleotides read TGTGCCAGTAGCCCTCCTAGCGGGGGTGGTAAGACCCAGTACTTC.

This clone is labeled medium-sized. The chain joins TRBV11-3 to TRBJ2-1; a possible D gene is TRBD2 (5 bases). V was cut by 8 bases and J by 3 bases, with 14 bases left in between. This CDR3 contains 14 residues. Germline assignment: CDR1 SGHNT and CDR2 YENEEA. The CDR3 here is CASSSRLNYNEQFF. The CDR3 DNA is TGTGCCAGCTCATCAAGACTAAACTACAATGAGCAGTTCTTC.

The rearrangement links TRBV1 to TRBJ1-4. TRBV1 has pseudogene status. This CDR3 spans 15 amino acids. CDR3 in amino acids: CTSSQDRATNEKLFF. The CDR3 region has the DNA TGCACCAGCAGCCAAGACCGCGCAACTAATGAAAAACTGTTTTTT.

The chain employs TRBV28 and TRBJ2-7, with unresolved D. Deletions cut 6 bases from V and 1 base from J, with 10 bases between. The V gene's germline CDR1 is MDHEN and CDR2 SYDVKM. The length of the CDR3 is 13 residues. The CDR3 loop is CASSLTASYEQYF. Written as DNA, the CDR3 is TGTGCCAGCAGCCTCACAGCTTCCTACGAGCAGTACTTC.

The chain recombines TRBV15 with TRBJ1-1; D is undetermined. This CDR3 is 14 amino acids long. Germline CDR1 and CDR2: LNHNV and YYDKDF (reference sequence). V gave up 0 bases and J gave up 7 bases, with 12 bases separating them. The CDR3 DNA follows: TGTGCCACCAGCAGAGATTTTGGGTCTGTTGAAGCTTTCTTT. This encodes CATSRDFGSVEAFF.

The genes are TRBV5-1 and TRBJ1-6, with TRBD1 matching over 8 bases. The V segment lost 4 bases and the J segment 8 bases; nucleotides outside the gene matches: 8. The CDR3 has 15 residues. The germline CDR1 and CDR2 sequences are SGHRS and YFSETQ. The CDR3 protein is CASSVGTGEHSPLHF. CDR3 DNA: TGCGCCAGCAGCGTCGGGACAGGCGAACATTCACCCCTCCACTTT. Complete variable domain (other parts from reference TRBV5-1 and TRBJ1-6): KAGVTQTPRYLIKTRGQQVTLSCSPISGHRSVSWYQQTPGQGLQFLFEYFSETQRNKGNFPGRFSGRQFSNSRSEMNVSTLELGDSALYLCASSVGTGEHSPLHFGNGTRLTVT.

The genes are TRBV7-8 and TRBJ2-2, with D unresolved. Deletions cut 2 bases from V and 4 bases from J, with 8 bases between. Germline V gene sequence: CDR1 SGHVS, CDR2 FQNEAQ. The CDR3 consists of 14 residues. CDR3 in amino acids: CASSLFLITGELFF. CDR3 coding DNA: TGTGCCAGCAGCTTATTCCTCATCACCGGGGAGCTGTTTTTT.

The V gene is TRBV5-1, the J gene TRBJ1-4; possibly TRBD1 for D (5 bases). The CDR3 totals 15 residues. Germline V lookup: CDR1 SGHRS, CDR2 YFSETQ. V dropped 4 bases and J dropped 7 bases, with 17 bases sitting between them. This CDR3 reads CASSPMGGFGEKLFF. CDR3 coding DNA: TGCGCCAGCAGCCCTATGGGGGGGTTCGGTGAAAAACTGTTTTTT.

The rearrangement joins TRBV19 to TRBJ1-5; the match to TRBD1 covers 7 bases. The length of the CDR3 is 14 residues. CDR1 and CDR2 (germline): LNHDA, SQIVND (reference sequence). J was trimmed by 5 bases and V by 3 bases; bases with no gene match: 4. The CDR3 region has the DNA TGTGCCAGTAGTATTTACAGGGGAGATCAGCCCCAGCATTTT. Protein sequence: CASSIYRGDQPQHF. Looking up the rest from reference TRBV19 and TRBJ1-5 gives the full variable domain: DGGITQSPKYLFRKEGQNVTLSCEQNLNHDAMYWYRQDPGQGLRLIYYSQIVNDFQKGDIAEGYSVSREKKESFPLTVTSAQKNPTAFYLCASSIYRGDQPQHFGDGTRLSIL.

The rearrangement joins TRBV19 to TRBJ2-7; D unresolved. This CDR3 contains 14 residues. V was pared by 3 bases and J by 0 bases, with 9 bases between. Germline V gives CDR1 LNHDA, CDR2 SQIVND (reference sequence). In DNA, the CDR3 is TGTGCCAGTAGTATTACCCTTAGCTCCTACGAGCAGTACTTC. It yields the protein CASSITLSSYEQYF. Full variable domain (missing parts from reference TRBV19 and TRBJ2-7): DGGITQSPKYLFRKEGQNVTLSCEQNLNHDAMYWYRQDPGQGLRLIYYSQIVNDFQKGDIAEGYSVSREKKESFPLTVTSAQKNPTAFYLCASSITLSSYEQYFGPGTRLTVT.

The rearrangement joins TRBV18 to TRBJ1-5; 7 bases line up with TRBD1. V trimming: 2 bases; J trimming: 9 bases; junction bases outside the gene matches: 7. The CDR3 runs 14 residues. Looked up from germline, CDR1 is KGHSH and CDR2 is LQKENI. The CDR3 loop reads CASSPRQGERPQHF. As DNA, the CDR3 is TGTGCCAGCTCACCAAGACAGGGCGAGAGGCCCCAGCATTTT.